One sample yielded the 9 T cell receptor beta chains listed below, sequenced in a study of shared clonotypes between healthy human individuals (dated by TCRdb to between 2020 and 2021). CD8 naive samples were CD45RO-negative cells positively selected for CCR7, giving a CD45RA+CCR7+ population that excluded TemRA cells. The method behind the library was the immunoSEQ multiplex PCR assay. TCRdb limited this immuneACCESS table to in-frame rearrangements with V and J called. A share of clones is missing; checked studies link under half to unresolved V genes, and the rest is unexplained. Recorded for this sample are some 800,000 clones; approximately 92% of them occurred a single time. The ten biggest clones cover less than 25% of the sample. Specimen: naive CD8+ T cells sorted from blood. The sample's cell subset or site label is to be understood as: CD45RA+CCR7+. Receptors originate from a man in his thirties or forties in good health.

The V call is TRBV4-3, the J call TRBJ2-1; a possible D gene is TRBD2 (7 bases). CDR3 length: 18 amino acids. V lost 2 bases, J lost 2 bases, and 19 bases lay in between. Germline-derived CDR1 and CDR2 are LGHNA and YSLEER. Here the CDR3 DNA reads TGCGCCAGCAGCCAAAAACTCGGTGGCGGGGGCCCCTACAATGAGCAGTTCTTC. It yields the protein CASSQKLGGGGPYNEQFF.

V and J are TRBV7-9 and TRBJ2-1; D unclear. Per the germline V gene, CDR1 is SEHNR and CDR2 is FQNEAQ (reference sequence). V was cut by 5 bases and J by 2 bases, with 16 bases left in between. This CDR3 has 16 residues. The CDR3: CASSPAGVATYNEQFF. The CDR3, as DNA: TGTGCCAGCAGCCCAGCTGGGGTTGCCACCTACAATGAGCAGTTCTTC.

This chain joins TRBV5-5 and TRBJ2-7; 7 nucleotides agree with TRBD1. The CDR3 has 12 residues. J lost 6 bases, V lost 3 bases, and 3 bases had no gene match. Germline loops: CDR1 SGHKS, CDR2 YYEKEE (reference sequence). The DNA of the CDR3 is TGTGCCAGCAGCTCTGGGACAGCCGAGCAGTACTTC. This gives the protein CASSSGTAEQYF.

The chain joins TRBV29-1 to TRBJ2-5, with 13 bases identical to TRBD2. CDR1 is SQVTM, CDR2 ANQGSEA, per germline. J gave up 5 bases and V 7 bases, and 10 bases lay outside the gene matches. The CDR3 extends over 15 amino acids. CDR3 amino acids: CSGFGLAGEGETQYF. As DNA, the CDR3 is TGCAGCGGATTTGGACTAGCGGGAGAAGGGGAGACCCAGTACTTC.

As DNA, the CDR3 is TGTGCCAGCAGCCGAGCAGGGGGCGGCTCCTACGAGCAGTACTTC. Amino acids: CASSRAGGGSYEQYF. V usage is TRBV5-5 and J usage is TRBJ2-7; 8 bases line up with TRBD1. The CDR3 is 15 residues long. Germline loops: CDR1 SGHKS, CDR2 YYEKEE (reference sequence). V was clipped by 4 bases and J by 0 bases; unmatched bases: 6.

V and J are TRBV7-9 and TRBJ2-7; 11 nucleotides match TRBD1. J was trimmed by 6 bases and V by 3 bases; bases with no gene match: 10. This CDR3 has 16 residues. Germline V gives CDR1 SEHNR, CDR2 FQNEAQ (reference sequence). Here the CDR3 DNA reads TGTGCCAGCAGCTTCGACAACGGACAGGGGGCCTCCGAGCAGTACTTC. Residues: CASSFDNGQGASEQYF.

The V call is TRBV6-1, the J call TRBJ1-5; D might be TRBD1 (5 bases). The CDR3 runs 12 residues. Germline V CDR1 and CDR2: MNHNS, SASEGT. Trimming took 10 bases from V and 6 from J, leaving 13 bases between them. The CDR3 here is CATYLGGQPQHF. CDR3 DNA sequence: TGTGCCACCTACTTGGGGGGTCAGCCCCAGCATTTT.

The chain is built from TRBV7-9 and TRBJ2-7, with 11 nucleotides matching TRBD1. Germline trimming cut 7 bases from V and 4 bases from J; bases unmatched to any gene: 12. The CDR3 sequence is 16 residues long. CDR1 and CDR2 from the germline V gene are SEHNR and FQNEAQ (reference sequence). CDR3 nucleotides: TGTGCCAGCACTCGCGGGTTCGGGACAGGGGGGTACGAGCAGTACTTC. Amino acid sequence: CASTRGFGTGGYEQYF. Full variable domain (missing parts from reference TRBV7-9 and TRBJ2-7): DTGVSQNPRHKITKRGQNVTFRCDPISEHNRLYWYRQTLGQGPEFLTYFQNEAQLEKSRLLSDRFSAERPKGSFSTLEIQRTEQGDSAMYLCASTRGFGTGGYEQYFGPGTRLTVT.

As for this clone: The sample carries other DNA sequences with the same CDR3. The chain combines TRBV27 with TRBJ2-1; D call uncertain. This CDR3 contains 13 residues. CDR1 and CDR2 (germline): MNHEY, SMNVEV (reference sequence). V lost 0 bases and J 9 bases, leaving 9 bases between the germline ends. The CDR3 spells CASSLSGPGEQFF. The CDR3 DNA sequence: TGTGCCAGCAGTTTATCTGGACCTGGTGAGCAGTTCTTC.